This TCR beta chain appears in the sequencing data of a study of cytotoxic CD8 clonotypes in ibrutinib-treated CLL. At the level of the study: Across the patients, some ten were relapsed/refractory, approximately 15 treatment-naive and 17 to 18 IGHV unmutated.

Cryopreserved PBMCs were the source of around 2 micrograms of genomic DNA, which went to TCR beta libraries. The V end was cut by 9 bases, the J end by 1 base, with 13 bases between. The length of the CDR3 is 13 residues. CDR1 is LNHDA and CDR2 is SQIVND in the germline V gene (reference sequence). This clone was observed once. Its antigen remains unidentified. Overall study findings and caveats: There were few public clonotypes, and on treatment they contracted or stayed stable.

Investigators sought sequencing depths of between 1 in 200,000 and 1 in 1 million T cells. Profiled with immunoSEQ multiplex PCR; TCRdb holds only in-frame clones, not every one. This table has some 200,000 clones, just over 70% appearing once. The source of this sequence is a human donor with chronic lymphocytic leukemia. Sequenced material: PBMCs, taken after 12 months of ibrutinib treatment. The V gene is TRBV19, the J gene TRBJ2-7; D is uncertain. CDR3 amino acids: CASGAGLSYEQYF. In DNA form, the CDR3 reads TGTGCCAGCGGAGCCGGGCTTTCCTACGAGCAGTACTTC.